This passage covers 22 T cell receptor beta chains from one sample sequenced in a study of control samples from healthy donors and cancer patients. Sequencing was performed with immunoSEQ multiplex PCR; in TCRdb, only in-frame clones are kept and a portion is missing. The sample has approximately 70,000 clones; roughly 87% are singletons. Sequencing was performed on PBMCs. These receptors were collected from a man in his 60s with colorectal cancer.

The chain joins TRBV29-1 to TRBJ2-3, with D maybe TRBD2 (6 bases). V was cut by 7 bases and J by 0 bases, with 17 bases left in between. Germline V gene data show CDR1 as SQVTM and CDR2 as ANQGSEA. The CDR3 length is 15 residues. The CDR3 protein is CSDPGLALSTDTQYF. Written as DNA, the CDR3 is TGCAGCGATCCCGGTCTAGCGCTTAGCACAGATACGCAGTATTTT.

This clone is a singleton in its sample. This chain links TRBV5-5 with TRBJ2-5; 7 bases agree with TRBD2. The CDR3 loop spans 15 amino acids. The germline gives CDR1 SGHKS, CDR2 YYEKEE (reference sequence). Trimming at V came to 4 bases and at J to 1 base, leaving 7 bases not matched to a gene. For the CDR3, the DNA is TGTGCCAGCAGCCACCGGGACTACCTCCAAGAGACCCAGTACTTC. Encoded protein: CASSHRDYLQETQYF.

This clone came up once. CDR3 DNA: TGTGCCAGCAGCTTAGATACGGGGGAAGCTTTCTTT. Protein sequence: CASSLDTGEAFF. The chain links TRBV7-9 to TRBJ1-1; D gene uncertain. V was cut by 1 base and J by 8 bases, with 8 bases left in between. CDR3 length: 12 amino acids. Germline assignment: CDR1 SEHNR and CDR2 FQNEAQ (reference sequence).

CDR3 loop: CASSQVQETQYF. The CDR3 DNA follows: TGTGCCAGCAGCCAAGTACAAGAGACCCAGTACTTC. This chain links TRBV3-1 (or the pseudogene TRBV3-2) with TRBJ2-5; D not certain. The CDR3 has 12 residues. Looked up from germline, CDR1 is LGHDT and CDR2 is YNNKEL (reference sequence). Trimming removed 1 base from V and 2 bases from J, with 2 bases in between.

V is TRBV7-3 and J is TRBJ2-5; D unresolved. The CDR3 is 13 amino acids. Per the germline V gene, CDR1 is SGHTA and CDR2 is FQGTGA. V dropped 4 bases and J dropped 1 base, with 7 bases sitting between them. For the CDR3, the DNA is TGTGCCAGCAGCTCTCTACCCCAAGAGACCCAGTACTTC. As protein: CASSSLPQETQYF. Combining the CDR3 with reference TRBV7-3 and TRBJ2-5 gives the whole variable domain GAGVSQTPSNKVTEKGKYVELRCDPISGHTALYWYRQSLGQGPEFLIYFQGTGAADDSGLPNDRFFAVRPEGSVSTLKIQRTERGDSAVYLCASSSLPQETQYFGPGTRLLVL.

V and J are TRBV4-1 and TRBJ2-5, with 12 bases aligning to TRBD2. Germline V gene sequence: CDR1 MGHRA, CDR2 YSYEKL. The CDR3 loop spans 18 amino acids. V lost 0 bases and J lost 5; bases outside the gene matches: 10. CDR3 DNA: TGCGCCAGCAGCCAAGAGAGGCTAGCGGGGGGGCGGCGGGAGACCCAGTACTTC. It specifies CASSQERLAGGRRETQYF.

The CDR3 DNA sequence: TGTGCCAGCAGCTTTACAGGGGGCATGAACACTGAAGCTTTCTTT. This encodes CASSFTGGMNTEAFF. The chain uses TRBV7-9 and TRBJ1-1; 9 bases fit TRBD1. After removal of 3 bases from V and 0 bases from J, the junction contained 2 bases not matched to a gene. Germline V gene data show CDR1 as SEHNR and CDR2 as FQNEAQ (reference sequence). The CDR3 has 15 residues.

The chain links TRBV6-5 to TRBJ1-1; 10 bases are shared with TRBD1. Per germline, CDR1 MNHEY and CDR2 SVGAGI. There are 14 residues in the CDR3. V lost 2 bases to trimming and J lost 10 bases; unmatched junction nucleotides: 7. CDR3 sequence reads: CASSYDRDRGRAFF. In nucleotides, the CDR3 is TGTGCCAGCAGTTACGATCGGGACAGGGGAAGAGCTTTCTTT.

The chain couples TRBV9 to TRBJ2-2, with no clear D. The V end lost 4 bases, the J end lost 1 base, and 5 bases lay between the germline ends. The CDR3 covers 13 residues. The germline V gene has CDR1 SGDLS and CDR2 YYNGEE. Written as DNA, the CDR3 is TGTGCCAGCAGCATGGGGAACACCGGGGAGCTGTTTTTT. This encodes CASSMGNTGELFF.

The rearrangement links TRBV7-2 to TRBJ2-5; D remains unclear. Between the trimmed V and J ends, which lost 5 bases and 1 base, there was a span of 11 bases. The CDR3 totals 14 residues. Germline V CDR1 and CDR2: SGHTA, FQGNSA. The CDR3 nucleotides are TGTGCCAGCAGCGCTTCGTCCTCCCAAGAGACCCAGTACTTC. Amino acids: CASSASSSQETQYF.

CDR3 sequence (DNA): TGTGCCAGCAGTTCAAGGTGGCAGGCCTCCTACGAGCAGTACTTC. As protein: CASSSRWQASYEQYF. This chain connects TRBV11-2 to TRBJ2-7, with no clear D. Trimming stripped 6 bases from V and 0 bases from J, with 15 bases between. The CDR3 has 15 amino acids. Germline loops: CDR1 SGHAT, CDR2 FQNNGV.

The CDR3 region has the DNA TGTGCCAGCAGCTTAACCGGGGGCCCTACCACAGATACGCAGTATTTT. Protein sequence: CASSLTGGPTTDTQYF. J is TRBJ2-3 and V is TRBV7-3; perhaps D is TRBD1 or TRBD2 (6 bases each). Germline values: CDR1 SGHTA, CDR2 FQGTGA. Trimming stripped 0 bases from V and 2 bases from J, with 12 bases between. The CDR3 has 16 amino acids. Filled out from reference TRBV7-3 and TRBJ2-3, the complete variable domain reads GAGVSQTPSNKVTEKGKYVELRCDPISGHTALYWYRQSLGQGPEFLIYFQGTGAADDSGLPNDRFFAVRPEGSVSTLKIQRTERGDSAVYLCASSLTGGPTTDTQYFGPGTRLTVL.

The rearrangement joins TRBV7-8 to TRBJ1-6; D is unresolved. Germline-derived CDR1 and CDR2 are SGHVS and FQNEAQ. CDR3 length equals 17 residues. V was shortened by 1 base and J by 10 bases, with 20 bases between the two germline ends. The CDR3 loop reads CASSLVGGRISGSPLHF. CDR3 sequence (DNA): TGTGCCAGCAGCTTAGTAGGCGGACGAATATCCGGGTCACCCCTCCACTTT.

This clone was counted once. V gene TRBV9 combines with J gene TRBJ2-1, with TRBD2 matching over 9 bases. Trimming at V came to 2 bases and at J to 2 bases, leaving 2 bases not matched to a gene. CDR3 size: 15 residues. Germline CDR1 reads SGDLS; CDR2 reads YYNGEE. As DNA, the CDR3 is TGTGCCAGCAGCGTTTCTAGCGGGACCTACAATGAGCAGTTCTTC. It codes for CASSVSSGTYNEQFF.

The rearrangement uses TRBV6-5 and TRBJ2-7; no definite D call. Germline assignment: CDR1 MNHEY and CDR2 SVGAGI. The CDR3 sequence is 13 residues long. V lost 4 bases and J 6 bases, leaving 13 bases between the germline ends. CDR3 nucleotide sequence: TGTGCCAGCAGTTCCCCTCCGAGCCTCGAGCAGTACTTC. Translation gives CASSSPPSLEQYF.

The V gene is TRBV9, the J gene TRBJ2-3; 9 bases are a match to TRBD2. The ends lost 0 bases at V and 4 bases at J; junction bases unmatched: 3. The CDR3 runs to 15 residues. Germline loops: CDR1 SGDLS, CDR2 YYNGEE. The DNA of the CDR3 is TGTGCCAGCAGCGTAGGGGGACTAGCTTCAGATACGCAGTATTTT. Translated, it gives CASSVGGLASDTQYF.

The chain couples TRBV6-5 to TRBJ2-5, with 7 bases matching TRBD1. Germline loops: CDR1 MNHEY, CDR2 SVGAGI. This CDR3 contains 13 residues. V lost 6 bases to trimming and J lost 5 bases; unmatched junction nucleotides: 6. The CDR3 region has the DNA TGTGCCAGCAGGGTTACAGGGGCGGAGACCCAGTACTTC. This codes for CASRVTGAETQYF.

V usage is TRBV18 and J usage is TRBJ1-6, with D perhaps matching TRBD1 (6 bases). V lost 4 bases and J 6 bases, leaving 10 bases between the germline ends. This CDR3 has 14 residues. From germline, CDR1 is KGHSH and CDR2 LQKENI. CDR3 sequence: CASSQQGPNSPLHF. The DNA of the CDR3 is TGTGCCAGCTCACAGCAGGGGCCTAATTCACCCCTCCACTTT.

CDR3 in amino acids: CASSPRQFGGYEQYF. The CDR3, as DNA: TGTGCCAGCAGCCCGAGACAATTTGGCGGGTACGAGCAGTACTTC. V and J are TRBV27 and TRBJ2-7; D might be TRBD2 (5 bases). The CDR3 spans 15 residues. Trimming cost V 6 bases and J 4 bases, with 19 bases left between them. CDR1 and CDR2 (germline): MNHEY, SMNVEV (reference sequence).

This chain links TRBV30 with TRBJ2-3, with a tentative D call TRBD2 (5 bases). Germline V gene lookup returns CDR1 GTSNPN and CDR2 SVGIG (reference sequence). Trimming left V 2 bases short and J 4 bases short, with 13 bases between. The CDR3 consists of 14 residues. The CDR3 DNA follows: TGTGCCTGGAGTCCCGGACTGAGCGCAGATACGCAGTATTTT. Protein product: CAWSPGLSADTQYF. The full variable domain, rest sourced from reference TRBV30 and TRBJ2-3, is SQTIHQWPATLVQPVGSPLSLECTVEGTSNPNLYWYRQAAGRGLQLLFYSVGIGQISSEVPQNLSASRPQDRQFILSSKKLLLSDSGFYLCAWSPGLSADTQYFGPGTRLTVL.

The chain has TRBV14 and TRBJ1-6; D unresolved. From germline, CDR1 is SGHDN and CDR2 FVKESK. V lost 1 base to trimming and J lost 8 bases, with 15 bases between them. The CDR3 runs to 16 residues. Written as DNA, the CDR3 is TGTGCCAGCAGCCAAGGGCAGATCCTTAAGCATTCACCCCTCCACTTT. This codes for CASSQGQILKHSPLHF.

CDR3 sequence (DNA): TGCAGTGCTCTGGCCTACATGTTAGCTTTCTTT. Its protein product is CSALAYMLAFF. The rearrangement uses TRBV20-1 and TRBJ1-1; D not certain. CDR3 length equals 11 residues. CDR1 and CDR2 (germline): DFQATT, SNEGSKA (reference sequence). The germline V and J ends were trimmed by 5 bases and 10 bases, with 14 bases remaining between them.